This T cell receptor (beta chain) was captured in a study of CD8+CD57+ T cells in acquired aplastic anemia. Study overall: Sorting CD4+ and CD8+ cells gave DNA averaging approximately 3 ug.

An expansion of CD8+CD57+ cells by flow cytometry had been shown in patients chosen for sequencing. Ten or more counts support this clonotype. Both TCR beta VDJ combination and CDR3 sequence profiling were carried out. Genomic DNA was the template for this profiling. TCRdb reanalysed the reads using MiXCR and keeps one entry per CDR3 protein. The sample records more than 200,000 distinct CDR3 sequences, roughly 50% being singletons. Germline loops: CDR1 SGHDN, CDR2 FVKESK. This CDR3 has 16 residues. V shed 1 base and J 3 bases; nucleotides not matched to a gene: 5. The receptor was isolated from a human donor with aplastic anemia. The sample consisted of sorted CD4+, CD8+, or CD8+CD57+ T cells (not recorded which) from PBMCs. This chain connects TRBV14 to TRBJ2-2; TRBD1 matches 7 bases. The CDR3 region is CASSQVTGMDTGELFF. CDR3 bases: TGTGCCAGCAGCCAAGTGACAGGGATGGACACCGGGGAGCTGTTTTTT.